The sequence of this TCR beta chain was determined in a study of T-cell memory formation after mild COVID-19. Study at large: The two donors had largely donor-specific TCR clusters. Regarding the study as a whole: Memory cells collected pre-infection included some clones that later responded, suggesting cross-reactive memory joined.

The CDR3 sequence is 15 residues long. CDR1 is SGHVS, CDR2 FQNEAQ, per germline. Trimming stripped 1 base from V and 1 base from J, with 8 bases between. This clonotype was seen only a few times. Its antigen is not known. With constant-segment primers, 5'RACE yielded cDNA libraries of TCR alpha and TCR beta that carried sample barcodes and UMIs. TCRdb analysed the 5' RACE reads with MiXCR anew, one entry per CDR3 protein. The sample includes 190,000 or so distinct CDR3 sequences, about 10% of them seen just once. The chain combines TRBV7-8 with TRBJ2-4; D is unclear. The sample was PBMCs or a T cell subset sorted from them (not recorded which). The clonotype was recovered from a man between 18 and 29 years old who had mild COVID-19 (a few samples of this study predate the infection). Cell type and time point are not known. CDR3 DNA: TGTGCCAGCAGCTTAGGGAGTTCGGCCAAAAACATTCAGTACTTC. Residues: CASSLGSSAKNIQYF.